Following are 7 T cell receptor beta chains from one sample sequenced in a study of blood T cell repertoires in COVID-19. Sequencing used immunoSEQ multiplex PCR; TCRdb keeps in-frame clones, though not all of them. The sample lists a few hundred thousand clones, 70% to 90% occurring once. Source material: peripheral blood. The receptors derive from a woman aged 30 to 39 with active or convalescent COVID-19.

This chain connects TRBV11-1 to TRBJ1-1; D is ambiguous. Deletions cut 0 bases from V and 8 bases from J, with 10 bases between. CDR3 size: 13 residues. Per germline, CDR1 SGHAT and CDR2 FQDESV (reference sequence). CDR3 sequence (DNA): TGTGCCAGCAGCTTAGCTACGAGCGTGGAAGCTTTCTTT. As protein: CASSLATSVEAFF.

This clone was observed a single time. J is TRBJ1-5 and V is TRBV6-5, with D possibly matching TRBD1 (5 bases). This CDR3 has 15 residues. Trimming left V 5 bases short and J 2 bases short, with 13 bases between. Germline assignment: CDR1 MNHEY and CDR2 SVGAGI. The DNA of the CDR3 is TGTGCCAGCAGTCCCCTCGGGGGAGGCAATCAGCCCCAGCATTTT. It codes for CASSPLGGGNQPQHF.

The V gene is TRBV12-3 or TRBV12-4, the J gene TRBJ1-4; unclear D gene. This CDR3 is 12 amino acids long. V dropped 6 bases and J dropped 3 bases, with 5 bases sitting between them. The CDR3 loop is CASRAPNEKLFF. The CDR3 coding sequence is TGTGCCAGCAGGGCCCCTAATGAAAAACTGTTTTTT.

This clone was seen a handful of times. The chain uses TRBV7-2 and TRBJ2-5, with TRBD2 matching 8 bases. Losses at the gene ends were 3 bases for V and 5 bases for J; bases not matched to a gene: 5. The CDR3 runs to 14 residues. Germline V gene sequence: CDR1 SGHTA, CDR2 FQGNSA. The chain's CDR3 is CASSLSGGVETQYF. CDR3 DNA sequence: TGTGCCAGCAGCTTGAGCGGGGGTGTGGAGACCCAGTACTTC.

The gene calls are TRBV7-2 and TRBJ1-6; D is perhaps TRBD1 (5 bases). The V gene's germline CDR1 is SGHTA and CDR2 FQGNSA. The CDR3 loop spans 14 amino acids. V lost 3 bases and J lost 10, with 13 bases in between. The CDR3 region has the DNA TGTGCCAGCAGCTTGAAGGGGTTTGACTCACCCCTCCACTTT. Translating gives CASSLKGFDSPLHF.

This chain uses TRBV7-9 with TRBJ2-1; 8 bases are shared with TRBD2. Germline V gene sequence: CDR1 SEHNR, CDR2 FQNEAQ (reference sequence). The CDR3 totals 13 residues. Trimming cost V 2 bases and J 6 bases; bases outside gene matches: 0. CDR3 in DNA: TGTGCCAGCAGCTTAAGCGGGGGCAATGAGCAGTTCTTC. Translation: CASSLSGGNEQFF. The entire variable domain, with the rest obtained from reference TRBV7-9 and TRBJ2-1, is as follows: DTGVSQNPRHKITKRGQNVTFRCDPISEHNRLYWYRQTLGQGPEFLTYFQNEAQLEKSRLLSDRFSAERPKGSFSTLEIQRTEQGDSAMYLCASSLSGGNEQFFGPGTRLTVL.

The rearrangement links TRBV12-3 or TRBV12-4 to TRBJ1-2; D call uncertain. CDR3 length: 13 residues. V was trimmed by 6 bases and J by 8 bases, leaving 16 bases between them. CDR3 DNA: TGTGCCAGCAGGGGAGACGGGAGTCGCGGCTACACCTTC. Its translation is CASRGDGSRGYTF.